A single sample is the source of the 20 T cell receptor beta chains below, sequenced in a study of blood T cell repertoires in COVID-19. Libraries were prepared by immunoSEQ multiplex PCR; TCRdb keeps only in-frame clonotypes and omits some of them. The top ten hold 0.78% of the sample, which has 150,000 to 200,000 clones, roughly nine tenths seen once. Material for sequencing was peripheral blood. These receptors were collected from a woman between 70 and 85 years old with acute or convalescent COVID-19.

V usage is TRBV4-3 and J usage is TRBJ1-2, with a weak D call TRBD1 (6 bases). Germline CDR1 reads LGHNA; CDR2 reads YSLEER. The CDR3 sequence is 15 residues long. Trimming removed 4 bases at V and 3 bases at J, with 15 bases between. The CDR3 DNA sequence: TGCGCCAGCAGCCCAGGGGACCGACTTTACTATGGCTACACCTTC. Translating it yields CASSPGDRLYYGYTF.

The chain couples TRBV27 to TRBJ1-2; D may be TRBD1 (5 bases). The V end lost 4 bases, the J end lost 1 base, and 10 bases lay between the germline ends. This CDR3 is 14 amino acids long. Germline-derived CDR1 and CDR2 are MNHEY and SMNVEV (reference sequence). CDR3 residues: CASSSSGHNYGYTF. Written as DNA, the CDR3 is TGTGCCAGCAGTTCCTCCGGACATAACTATGGCTACACCTTC.

Remarks on this clone: At one of its ends the junction is not consistent with the germline gene, which may arise from a read error. The sample carries other DNA sequences with the same CDR3. The chain has TRBV5-4 and TRBJ2-2; D may be TRBD1 (7 bases). The CDR3 loop spans 15 amino acids. Germline V CDR1 and CDR2: SGHNT, YYREEE (reference sequence). The CDR3: CASSLGQGGTGELFF. The CDR3 coding sequence is TGTGCCAGCAGCTTGGGACAGGGAGGTACCGGGGAGCTATTTTTT. The whole variable domain, remainder taken from reference TRBV5-4 and TRBJ2-2, is ETGVTQSPTHLIKTRGQQVTLRCSSQSGHNTVSWYQQALGQGPQFIFQYYREEENGRGNFPPRFSGLQFPNYSSELNVNALELDDSALYLCASSLGQGGTGELFFGEGSRLTVL.

V is TRBV12-3 or TRBV12-4 and J is TRBJ2-7; D may be TRBD1 (6 bases). V lost 5 bases, J lost 3 bases, and 11 bases lay in between. The CDR3 loop spans 13 amino acids. CDR3 amino acids: CASSPRGSYEQYF. DNA for the CDR3: TGTGCCAGCAGTCCCAGGGGAAGCTACGAGCAGTACTTC.

The chain has TRBV2 and TRBJ1-1; D might be TRBD1 (5 bases). CDR3 length equals 15 residues. V lost 7 bases, J lost 0 bases, and 15 bases lay in between. The V gene's germline CDR1 is SNHLY and CDR2 FYNNEI. CDR3: CASTRGVTMNTEAFF. DNA of the CDR3: TGTGCCAGCACCCGGGGGGTGACCATGAACACTGAAGCTTTCTTT.

This clone showed up just a few times. CDR3 protein: CASSLGGIYGYTF. The CDR3 bases are TGTGCCAGCAGCTTAGGAGGGATCTATGGCTACACCTTC. This rearrangement joins TRBV7-2 to TRBJ1-2; unclear D gene. The ends were cut back, 1 base at V and 4 bases at J, with 7 bases in the middle. Germline V CDR1 and CDR2: SGHTA, FQGNSA. The CDR3 loop spans 13 amino acids. Full variable domain (rest looked up from reference TRBV7-2 and TRBJ1-2): GAGVSQSPSNKVTEKGKDVELRCDPISGHTALYWYRQSLGQGLEFLIYFQGNSAPDKSGLPSDRFSAERTGGSVSTLTIQRTQQEDSAVYLCASSLGGIYGYTFGSGTRLTVV.

The chain is built from TRBV29-1 and TRBJ2-1, with TRBD2 matching 11 bases. J was trimmed by 4 bases and V by 8 bases; bases with no gene match: 10. CDR3 length equals 15 residues. CDR1 and CDR2 from the germline V gene are SQVTM and ANQGSEA. Written as DNA, the CDR3 is TGCAGCTTTTCCTTATTAGCGGGAGGGTACAATGAGCAGTTCTTC. Translating it yields CSFSLLAGGYNEQFF.

The V call is TRBV14, the J call TRBJ2-1; 7 bases map to TRBD2. The CDR3 covers 15 residues. Trimming took 5 bases from V and 12 from J; bases not matched to a gene: 16. Germline V gene lookup returns CDR1 SGHDN and CDR2 FVKESK. The CDR3: CASSTHRAAGVAQFF. CDR3 coding DNA: TGTGCCAGCAGCACCCATAGGGCTGCGGGAGTAGCGCAGTTCTTC.

In DNA, the CDR3 is TGCAGTGCCGCGAGGGTTGAAGCTTTCTTT. Its translation: CSAARVEAFF. The chain couples TRBV20-1 to TRBJ1-1; D is unresolved. This CDR3 contains 10 residues. CDR1 DFQATT and CDR2 SNEGSKA come from the germline V gene (reference sequence). Trimming left V 6 bases short and J 7 bases short, with 9 bases between.

V is TRBV20-1 and J is TRBJ2-5; no definite D call. V was clipped by 7 bases and J by 2 bases, with 8 bases between them. Germline V gene data show CDR1 as DFQATT and CDR2 as SNEGSKA (reference sequence). The CDR3 length is 11 residues. The CDR3 nucleotides are TGCAGTGGCCGAGTACAAGAGACCCAGTACTTC. It encodes CSGRVQETQYF.

This clone appeared once. This chain joins TRBV3-1 (or the pseudogene TRBV3-2) and TRBJ2-2; 12 bases agree with TRBD1. The junction had 4 bases not matched to a gene; V was cut back by 0 bases and J by 5 bases. The CDR3 is made up of 17 amino acids. From germline, CDR1 is LGHDT and CDR2 YNNKEL (reference sequence). The CDR3 DNA reads TGTGCCAGCAGCCAAGAAGGGACAGGGGGCCCTACCGGGGAGCTGTTTTTT. Translation gives CASSQEGTGGPTGELFF.

The chain has TRBV2 and TRBJ1-5; 8 positions match TRBD1. The CDR3 is 15 amino acids. Germline loops: CDR1 SNHLY, CDR2 FYNNEI. Trimming at V came to 6 bases and at J to 4 bases, leaving 8 bases not matched to a gene. The CDR3 bases are TGTGCCAGCAGCGATCAGGGACAGGTGAATCAGCCCCAGCATTTT. Translating gives CASSDQGQVNQPQHF.

This clone occurred once. The J gene is TRBJ1-4, the V gene TRBV5-4, with D possibly matching TRBD1 (5 bases). The V gene's germline CDR1 is SGHNT and CDR2 YYREEE (reference sequence). Trimming removed 3 bases at V and 12 bases at J, with 18 bases between. The CDR3 runs to 14 residues. For the CDR3, the DNA is TGTGCCAGCAGCTCCGGATCGACAGAAGTCGAACTGTTTTTT. Translating gives CASSSGSTEVELFF.

The CDR3 DNA is TGTGCCAGCAGCTTAGGGGCAGGTGTCTCCTACGAGCAGTACTTC. Its translation is CASSLGAGVSYEQYF. The rearrangement joins TRBV7-2 to TRBJ2-7; D is unclear. This CDR3 contains 15 residues. CDR1 and CDR2 (germline): SGHTA, FQGNSA. Trimming stripped 1 base from V and 0 bases from J, with 10 bases between. Full variable domain (remainder filled in from reference TRBV7-2 and TRBJ2-7): GAGVSQSPSNKVTEKGKDVELRCDPISGHTALYWYRQSLGQGLEFLIYFQGNSAPDKSGLPSDRFSAERTGGSVSTLTIQRTQQEDSAVYLCASSLGAGVSYEQYFGPGTRLTVT.

The chain couples TRBV7-8 to TRBJ1-5, with TRBD1 matching 8 bases. The germline V gene encodes CDR1 SGHVS and CDR2 FQNEAQ. V lost 4 bases to trimming and J lost 4 bases; unmatched junction nucleotides: 9. CDR3 length equals 16 residues. The CDR3 sequence is CASSSRATGENQPQHF. The CDR3 nucleotides are TGTGCCAGCAGCTCTAGGGCGACAGGGGAGAATCAGCCCCAGCATTTT.

The chain combines TRBV2 with TRBJ2-2; 8 bases match TRBD1. This CDR3 is built from 16 residues. J was trimmed by 16 bases and V by 2 bases; bases with no gene match: 18. Per the germline V gene, CDR1 is SNHLY and CDR2 is FYNNEI. CDR3 sequence reads: CASSEFRLQGGFPPFF. For the CDR3, the DNA is TGTGCCAGCAGTGAATTTCGCCTACAGGGGGGTTTCCCCCCGTTTTTT.

The chain combines TRBV28 with TRBJ2-2, with TRBD2 matching 9 bases. The CDR3 sequence is 18 residues long. V shed 6 bases, J shed 7 bases, and the junction held 18 bases outside the gene matches. CDR1 and CDR2 from the germline V gene are MDHEN and SYDVKM. The CDR3 spells CASSRKGYGGRALGELFF. The CDR3 coding sequence is TGTGCCAGCAGCCGGAAAGGCTATGGCGGGAGGGCCCTCGGGGAGCTGTTTTTT.

V gene TRBV24-1 combines with J gene TRBJ2-2, with 8 bases fitting TRBD1. Germline V CDR1 and CDR2: KGHDR, SFDVKD. After removal of 4 bases from V and 4 bases from J, the junction contained 4 bases not matched to a gene. The CDR3 has 15 residues. CDR3 in DNA: TGTGCCACCAGTGAGGTACAGGGGGGCACCGGGGAGCTGTTTTTT. Its translation: CATSEVQGGTGELFF.

The V call is TRBV28, the J call TRBJ1-4, with 9 bases lining up with TRBD1. V was pared by 3 bases and J by 8 bases, with 4 bases of the junction left unmatched. The CDR3 is 14 residues long. CDR1 MDHEN and CDR2 SYDVKM come from the germline V gene. The CDR3 nucleotides read TGTGCCAGCAGTTTGGGGGGGACAGGGGAAAAACTGTTTTTT. Protein product: CASSLGGTGEKLFF.

V and J are TRBV10-1 and TRBJ2-1; D might be TRBD2 (6 bases). The germline V gene has CDR1 WNHNN and CDR2 SYGVQD (reference sequence). The V and J ends lost 0 bases and 7 bases respectively, with 10 bases between them. The length of the CDR3 is 14 residues. The CDR3 nucleotides are TGCGCCAGCAGTGAGTCCGAAGGGAGGAATGAGCAGTTCTTC. The encoded protein is CASSESEGRNEQFF.